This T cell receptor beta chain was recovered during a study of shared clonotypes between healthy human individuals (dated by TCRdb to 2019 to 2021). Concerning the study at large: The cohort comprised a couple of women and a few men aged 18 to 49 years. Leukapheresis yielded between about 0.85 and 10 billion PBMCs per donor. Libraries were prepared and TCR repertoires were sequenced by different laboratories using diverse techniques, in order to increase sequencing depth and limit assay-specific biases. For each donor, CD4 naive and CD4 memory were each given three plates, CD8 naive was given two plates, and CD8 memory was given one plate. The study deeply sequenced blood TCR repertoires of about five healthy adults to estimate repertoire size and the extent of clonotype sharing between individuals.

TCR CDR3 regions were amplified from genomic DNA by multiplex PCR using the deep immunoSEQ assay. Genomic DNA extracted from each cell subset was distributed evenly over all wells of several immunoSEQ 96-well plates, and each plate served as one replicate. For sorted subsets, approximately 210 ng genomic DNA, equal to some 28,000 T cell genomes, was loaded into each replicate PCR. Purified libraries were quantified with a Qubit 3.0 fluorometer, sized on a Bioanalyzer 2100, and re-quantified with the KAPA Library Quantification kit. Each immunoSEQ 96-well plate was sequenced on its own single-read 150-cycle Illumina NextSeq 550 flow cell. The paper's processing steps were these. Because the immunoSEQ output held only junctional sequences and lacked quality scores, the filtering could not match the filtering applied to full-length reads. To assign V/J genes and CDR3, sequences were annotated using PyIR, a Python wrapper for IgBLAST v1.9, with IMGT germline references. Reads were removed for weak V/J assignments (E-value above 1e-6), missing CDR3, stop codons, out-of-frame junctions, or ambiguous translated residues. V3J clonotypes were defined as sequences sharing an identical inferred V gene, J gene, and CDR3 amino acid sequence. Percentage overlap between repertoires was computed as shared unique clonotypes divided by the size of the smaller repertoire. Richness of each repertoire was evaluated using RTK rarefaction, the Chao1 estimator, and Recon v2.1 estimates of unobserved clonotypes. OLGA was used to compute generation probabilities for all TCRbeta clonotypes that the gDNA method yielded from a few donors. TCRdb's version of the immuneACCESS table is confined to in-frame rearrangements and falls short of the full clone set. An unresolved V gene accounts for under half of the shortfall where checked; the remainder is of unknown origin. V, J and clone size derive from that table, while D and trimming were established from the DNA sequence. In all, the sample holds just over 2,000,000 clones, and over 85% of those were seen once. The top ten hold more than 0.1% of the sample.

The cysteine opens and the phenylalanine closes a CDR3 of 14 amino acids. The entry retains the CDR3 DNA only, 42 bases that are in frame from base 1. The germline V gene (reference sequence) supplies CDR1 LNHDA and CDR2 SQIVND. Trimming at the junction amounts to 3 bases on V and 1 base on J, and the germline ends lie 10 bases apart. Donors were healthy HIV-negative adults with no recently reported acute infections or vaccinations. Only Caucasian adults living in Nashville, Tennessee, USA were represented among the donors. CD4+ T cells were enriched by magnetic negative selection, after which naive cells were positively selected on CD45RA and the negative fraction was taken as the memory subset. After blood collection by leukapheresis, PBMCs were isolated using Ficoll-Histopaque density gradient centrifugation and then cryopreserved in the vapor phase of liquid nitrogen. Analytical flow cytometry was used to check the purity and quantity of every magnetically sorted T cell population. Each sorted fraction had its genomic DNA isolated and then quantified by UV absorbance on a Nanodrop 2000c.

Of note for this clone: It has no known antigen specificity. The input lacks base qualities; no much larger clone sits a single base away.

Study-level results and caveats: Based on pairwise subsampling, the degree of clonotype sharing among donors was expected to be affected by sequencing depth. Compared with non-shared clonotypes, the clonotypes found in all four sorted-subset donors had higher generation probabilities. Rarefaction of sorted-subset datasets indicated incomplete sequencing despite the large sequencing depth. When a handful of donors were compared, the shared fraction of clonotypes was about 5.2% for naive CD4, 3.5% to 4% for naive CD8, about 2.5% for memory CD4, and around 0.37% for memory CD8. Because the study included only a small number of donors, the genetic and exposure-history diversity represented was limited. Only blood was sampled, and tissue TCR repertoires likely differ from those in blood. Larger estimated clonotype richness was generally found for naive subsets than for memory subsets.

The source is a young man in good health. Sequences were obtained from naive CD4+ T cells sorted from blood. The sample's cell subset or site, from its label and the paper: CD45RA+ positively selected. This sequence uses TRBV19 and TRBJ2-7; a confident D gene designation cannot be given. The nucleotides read TGTGCCAGTAGTATCCTAAGCAGTTCCTACGAGCAGTACTTC. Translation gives CASSILSSSYEQYF.